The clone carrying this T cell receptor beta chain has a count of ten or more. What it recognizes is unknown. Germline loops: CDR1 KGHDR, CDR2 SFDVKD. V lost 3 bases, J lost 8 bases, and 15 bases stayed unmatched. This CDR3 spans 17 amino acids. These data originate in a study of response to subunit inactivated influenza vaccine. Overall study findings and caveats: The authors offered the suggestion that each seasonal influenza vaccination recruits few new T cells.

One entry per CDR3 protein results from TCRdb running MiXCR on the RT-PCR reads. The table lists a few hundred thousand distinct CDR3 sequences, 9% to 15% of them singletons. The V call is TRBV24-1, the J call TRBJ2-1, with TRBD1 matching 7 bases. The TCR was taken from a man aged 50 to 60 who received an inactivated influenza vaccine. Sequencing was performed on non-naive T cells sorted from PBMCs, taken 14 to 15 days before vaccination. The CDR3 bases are TGTGCCACCAGTGATGGCGGACAGGCCTTTATCGTAGATGAGCAGTTCTTC. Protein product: CATSDGGQAFIVDEQFF.